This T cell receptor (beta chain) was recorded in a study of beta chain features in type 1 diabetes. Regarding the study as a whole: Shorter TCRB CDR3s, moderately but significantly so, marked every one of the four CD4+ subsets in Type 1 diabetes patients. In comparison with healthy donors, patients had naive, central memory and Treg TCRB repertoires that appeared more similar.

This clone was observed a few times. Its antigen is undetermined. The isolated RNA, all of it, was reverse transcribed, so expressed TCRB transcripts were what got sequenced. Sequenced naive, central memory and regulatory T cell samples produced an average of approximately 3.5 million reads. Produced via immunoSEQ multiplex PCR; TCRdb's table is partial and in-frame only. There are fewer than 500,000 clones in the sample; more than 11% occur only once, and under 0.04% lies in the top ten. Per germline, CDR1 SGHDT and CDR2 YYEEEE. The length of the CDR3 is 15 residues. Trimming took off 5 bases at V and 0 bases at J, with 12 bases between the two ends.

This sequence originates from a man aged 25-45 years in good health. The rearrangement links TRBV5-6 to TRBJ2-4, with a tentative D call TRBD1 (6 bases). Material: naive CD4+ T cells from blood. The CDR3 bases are TGTGCCAGCAGGTCGGGACATATAGCCAAAAACATTCAGTACTTC. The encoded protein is CASRSGHIAKNIQYF.